One sample yielded the 12 T cell receptor beta chains listed below, sequenced in a study of T cell changes during pregnancy in multiple sclerosis. Clones were sequenced by immunoSEQ multiplex PCR, and TCRdb holds only the in-frame ones, with some missing. The sample includes roughly 30,000 clones, about 88% of them seen just once. This material consisted of CD8+ T cells from peripheral blood mononuclear cells, taken after pregnancy. The receptors here all came from a female donor with multiple sclerosis, enrolled in a pregnancy study.

The V call is TRBV9, the J call TRBJ1-4, with a tentative D call TRBD1 (6 bases). Germline values: CDR1 SGDLS, CDR2 YYNGEE. This CDR3 comprises 15 residues. Trimming took 4 bases from V and 8 from J, leaving 18 bases between them. The CDR3 sequence: CASSPWGGASEKLFF. Here the CDR3 DNA reads TGTGCCAGCAGCCCGTGGGGGGGGGCCAGCGAAAAACTGTTTTTT.

The chain combines TRBV29-1 with TRBJ1-4, with D tentatively TRBD1 (5 bases). Germline loops: CDR1 SQVTM, CDR2 ANQGSEA. The V end lost 3 bases, the J end lost 7 bases, and 15 bases lay between the germline ends. The CDR3 sequence is 14 residues long. The CDR3 reads CSVELVGEGEKLFF. CDR3 sequence (DNA): TGCAGCGTTGAGCTGGTAGGGGAAGGTGAAAAACTGTTTTTT.

This clone has just a few counts. The chain uses TRBV6-4 and TRBJ1-1, with 9 bases fitting TRBD1. V gave up 0 bases and J gave up 5 bases; unmatched junction bases: 7. Germline V gives CDR1 MRHNA, CDR2 SNTAGT. The CDR3 has 16 residues. The CDR3 sequence is CASSDSPGTGRTEAFF. DNA for the CDR3: TGTGCCAGCAGTGACTCTCCCGGGACAGGGAGGACTGAAGCTTTCTTT.

This clone appeared once. The CDR3 region has the DNA TGTGCCAGCAGCCCCAGACAGGGGGAGATCCAAGAGACCCAGTACTTC. Translation: CASSPRQGEIQETQYF. The gene calls are TRBV7-6 and TRBJ2-5, with 9 positions matching TRBD1. This CDR3 has 16 residues. CDR1 and CDR2 (germline): SGHVS, FNYEAQ. V shed 5 bases, J shed 1 base, and the junction held 8 bases outside the gene matches.

J is TRBJ1-2 and V is TRBV4-3, with unresolved D. V lost 0 bases to trimming and J lost 5 bases, with 10 bases between them. Germline assignment: CDR1 LGHNA and CDR2 YSLEER. The CDR3 covers 14 residues. The CDR3 spells CASSQDLGGYGYTF. In nucleotides, the CDR3 is TGCGCCAGCAGCCAAGATCTGGGAGGGTATGGCTACACCTTC.

The chain has TRBV6-5 and TRBJ2-7; 8 bases fit TRBD1. There are 16 residues in the CDR3. Trimming at V came to 0 bases and at J to 2 bases, leaving 6 bases not matched to a gene. Germline lookup yields CDR1 MNHEY and CDR2 SVGAGI. The CDR3 loop is CASSYSRTGNPYEQYF. The CDR3 nucleotides are TGTGCCAGCAGTTACTCCAGGACAGGGAACCCCTACGAGCAGTACTTC.

The V gene is TRBV5-1, the J gene TRBJ1-2; possibly TRBD1 for D (6 bases). In germline, CDR1 is SGHRS, CDR2 YFSETQ. The CDR3 extends over 12 amino acids. Trimming pared 7 bases from V and 7 bases from J, leaving 14 bases between. The CDR3: CASGPRGSGYTF. The CDR3 bases are TGCGCCAGCGGGCCCAGGGGCTCTGGCTACACCTTC.

The CDR3 coding sequence is TGCGCCAGCAGCTACGTAAGCGGAGAGCAGTACTTC. Amino acid sequence: CASSYVSGEQYF. This chain connects TRBV5-1 to TRBJ2-7; TRBD2 is a possible D gene (5 bases). Germline V gene sequence: CDR1 SGHRS, CDR2 YFSETQ. The V gene lost 3 bases and the J gene lost 7 bases, with 11 bases spanning the gap. The CDR3 totals 12 residues.

The chain recombines TRBV9 with TRBJ1-4, with TRBD1 matching 8 bases. CDR1 is SGDLS and CDR2 is YYNGEE in the germline V gene. CDR3 size: 15 residues. Trimming took 3 bases from V and 3 from J; bases not matched to a gene: 4. CDR3 in amino acids: CASSDGQGANEKLFF. CDR3 nucleotide sequence: TGTGCCAGCAGCGATGGACAGGGCGCTAATGAAAAACTGTTTTTT.

The V and J genes are TRBV5-4 and TRBJ2-3; 11 bases are a match to TRBD2. V trimming: 1 base; J trimming: 4 bases; junction bases outside the gene matches: 2. The CDR3 contains 15 residues. In germline, CDR1 is SGHNT, CDR2 YYREEE (reference sequence). The CDR3 nucleotides read TGTGCCAGCAGCTTGACTAGCGGGAGATCAGATACGCAGTATTTT. The encoded protein is CASSLTSGRSDTQYF.

This clone was observed a single time. J is TRBJ1-3 and V is TRBV4-3, with unresolved D. Germline CDR1 reads LGHNA; CDR2 reads YSLEER. Trimming shortened V by 0 bases and J by 0 bases, and 9 bases separated the two germline ends. The CDR3 length is 16 residues. CDR3 DNA: TGCGCCAGCAGCCAAGATAGCACGAGCTCTGGAAACACCATATATTTT. Its translation: CASSQDSTSSGNTIYF.

The V call is TRBV5-6, the J call TRBJ2-1; the match to TRBD2 covers 7 bases. The CDR3 totals 15 residues. The V and J ends lost 4 bases and 4 bases, in that order; junction bases with no gene match: 8. Looked up from germline, CDR1 is SGHDT and CDR2 is YYEEEE. Here the CDR3 reads CASSLPAGQYNEQFF. The CDR3 DNA reads as TGTGCCAGCAGCCTCCCAGCGGGGCAATACAATGAGCAGTTCTTC.